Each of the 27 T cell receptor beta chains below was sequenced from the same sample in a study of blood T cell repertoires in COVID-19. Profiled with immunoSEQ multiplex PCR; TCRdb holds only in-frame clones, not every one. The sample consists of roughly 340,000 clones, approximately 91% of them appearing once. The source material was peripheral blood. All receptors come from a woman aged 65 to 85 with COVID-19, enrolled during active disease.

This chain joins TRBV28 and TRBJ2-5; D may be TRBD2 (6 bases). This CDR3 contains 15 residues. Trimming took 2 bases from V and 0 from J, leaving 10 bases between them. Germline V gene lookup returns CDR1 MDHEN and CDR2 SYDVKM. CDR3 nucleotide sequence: TGTGCCAGCAGTTTAACGGGGGAAAACCAAGAGACCCAGTACTTC. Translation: CASSLTGENQETQYF.

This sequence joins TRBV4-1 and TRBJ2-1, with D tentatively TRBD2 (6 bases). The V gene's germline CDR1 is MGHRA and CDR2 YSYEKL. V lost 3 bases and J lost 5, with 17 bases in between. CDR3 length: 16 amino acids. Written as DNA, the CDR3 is TGCGCCAGCAGCCAGGGACTTTTGGGTGGTAACAATGAGCAGTTCTTC. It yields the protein CASSQGLLGGNNEQFF.

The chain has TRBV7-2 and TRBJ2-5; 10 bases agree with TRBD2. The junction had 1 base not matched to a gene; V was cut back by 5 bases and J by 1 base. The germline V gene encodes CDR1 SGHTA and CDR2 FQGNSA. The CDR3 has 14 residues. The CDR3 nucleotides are TGTGCCAGCAGCAAGCGGGGGGGCCAAGAGACCCAGTACTTC. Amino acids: CASSKRGGQETQYF.

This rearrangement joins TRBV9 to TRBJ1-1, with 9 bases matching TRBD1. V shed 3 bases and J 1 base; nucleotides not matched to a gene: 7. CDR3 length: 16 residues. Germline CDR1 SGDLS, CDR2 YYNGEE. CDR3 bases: TGTGCCAGCAGCGCGTCCGCGGGACAGGGGAACACTGAAGCTTTCTTT. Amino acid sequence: CASSASAGQGNTEAFF.

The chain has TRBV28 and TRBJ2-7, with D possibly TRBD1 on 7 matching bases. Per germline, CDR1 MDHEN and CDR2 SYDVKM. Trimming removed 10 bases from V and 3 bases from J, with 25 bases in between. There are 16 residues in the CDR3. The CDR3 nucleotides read TGTGCCACAAAAGGGGCCGCGGGACAGAGGGACTACGAGCAGTACTTC. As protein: CATKGAAGQRDYEQYF.

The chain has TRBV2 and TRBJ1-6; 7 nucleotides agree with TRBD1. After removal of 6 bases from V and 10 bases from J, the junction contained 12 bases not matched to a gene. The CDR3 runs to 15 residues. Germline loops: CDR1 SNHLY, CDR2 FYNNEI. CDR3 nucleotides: TGTGCCAGCAGGCCAGAGGGACAGAATTTGTCACCCCTCCACTTT. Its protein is CASRPEGQNLSPLHF. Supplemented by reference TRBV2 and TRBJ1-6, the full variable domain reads EPEVTQTPSHQVTQMGQEVILRCVPISNHLYFYWYRQILGQKVEFLVSFYNNEISEKSEIFDDQFSVERPDGSNFTLKIRSTKLEDSAMYFCASRPEGQNLSPLHFGNGTRLTVT.

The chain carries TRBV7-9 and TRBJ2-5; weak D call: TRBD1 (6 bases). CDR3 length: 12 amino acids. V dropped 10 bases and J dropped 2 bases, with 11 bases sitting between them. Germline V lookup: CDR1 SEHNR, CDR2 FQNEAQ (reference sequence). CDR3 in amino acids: CAIRTAQETQYF. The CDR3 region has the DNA TGTGCCATCCGGACAGCACAAGAGACCCAGTACTTC. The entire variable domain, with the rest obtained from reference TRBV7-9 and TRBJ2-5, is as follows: DTGVSQNPRHKITKRGQNVTFRCDPISEHNRLYWYRQTLGQGPEFLTYFQNEAQLEKSRLLSDRFSAERPKGSFSTLEIQRTEQGDSAMYLCAIRTAQETQYFGPGTRLLVL.

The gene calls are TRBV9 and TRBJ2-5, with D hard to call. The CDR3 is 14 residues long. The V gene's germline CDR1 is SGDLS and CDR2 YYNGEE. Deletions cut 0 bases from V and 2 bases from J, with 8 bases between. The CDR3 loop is CASSVEVGQETQYF. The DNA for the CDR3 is TGTGCCAGCAGCGTAGAGGTCGGGCAAGAGACCCAGTACTTC.

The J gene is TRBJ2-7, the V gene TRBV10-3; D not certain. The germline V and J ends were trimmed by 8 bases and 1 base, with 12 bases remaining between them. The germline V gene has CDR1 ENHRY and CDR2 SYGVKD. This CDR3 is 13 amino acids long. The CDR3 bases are TGTGCCATCTCTAGATCGGAATCCTACGAGCAGTACTTC. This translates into CAISRSESYEQYF.

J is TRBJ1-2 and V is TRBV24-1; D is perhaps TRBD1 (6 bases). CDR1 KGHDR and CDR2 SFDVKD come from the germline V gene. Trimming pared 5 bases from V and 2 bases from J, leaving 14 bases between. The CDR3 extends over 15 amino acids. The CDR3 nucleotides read TGTGCCACCAGTGGATCGGACAGTTACAACTATGGCTACACCTTC. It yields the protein CATSGSDSYNYGYTF.

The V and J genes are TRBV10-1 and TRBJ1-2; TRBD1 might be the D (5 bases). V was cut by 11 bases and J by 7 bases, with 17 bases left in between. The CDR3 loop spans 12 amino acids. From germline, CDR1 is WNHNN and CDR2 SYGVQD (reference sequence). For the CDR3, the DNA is TGCGCCGAAAGGGGTTTTGTAATTGGCTACACCTTC. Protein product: CAERGFVIGYTF.

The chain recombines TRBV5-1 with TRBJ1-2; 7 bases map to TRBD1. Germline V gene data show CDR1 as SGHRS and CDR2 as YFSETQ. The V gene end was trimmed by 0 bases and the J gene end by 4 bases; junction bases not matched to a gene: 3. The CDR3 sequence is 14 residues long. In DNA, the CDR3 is TGCGCCAGCAGCTTGGAGGCAGGGGGCTATGGCTACACCTTC. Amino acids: CASSLEAGGYGYTF.

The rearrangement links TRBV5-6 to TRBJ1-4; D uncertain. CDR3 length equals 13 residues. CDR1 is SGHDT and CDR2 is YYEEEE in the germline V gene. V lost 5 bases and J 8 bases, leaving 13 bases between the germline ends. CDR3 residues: CASRRAGGEKLFF. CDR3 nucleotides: TGTGCCAGCAGACGGGCAGGAGGGGAAAAACTGTTTTTT.

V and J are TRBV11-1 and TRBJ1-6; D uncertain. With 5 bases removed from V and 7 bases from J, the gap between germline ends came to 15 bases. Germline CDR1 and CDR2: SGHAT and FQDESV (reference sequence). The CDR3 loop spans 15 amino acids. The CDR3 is CASSPHFSGNSPLHF. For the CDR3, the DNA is TGTGCCAGCAGCCCTCATTTTTCGGGGAATTCACCCCTCCACTTT.

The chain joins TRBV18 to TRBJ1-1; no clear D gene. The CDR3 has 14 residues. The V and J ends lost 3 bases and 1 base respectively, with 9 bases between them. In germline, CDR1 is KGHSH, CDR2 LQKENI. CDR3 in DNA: TGTGCCAGCTCACCCGTCCCGGGGAACACTGAAGCTTTCTTT. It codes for CASSPVPGNTEAFF.

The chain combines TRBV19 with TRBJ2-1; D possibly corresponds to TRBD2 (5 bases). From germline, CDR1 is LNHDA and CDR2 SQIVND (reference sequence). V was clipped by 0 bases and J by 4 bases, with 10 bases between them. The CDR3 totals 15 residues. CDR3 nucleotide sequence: TGTGCCAGTAGTATAGAAAGCGGAGCGTACAATGAGCAGTTCTTC. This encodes CASSIESGAYNEQFF.

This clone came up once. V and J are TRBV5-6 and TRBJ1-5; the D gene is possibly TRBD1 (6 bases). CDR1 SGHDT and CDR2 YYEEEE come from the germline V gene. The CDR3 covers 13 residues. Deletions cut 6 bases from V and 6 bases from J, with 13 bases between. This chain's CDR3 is CASTLGGVQPQHF. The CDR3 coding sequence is TGTGCCAGCACCCTAGGGGGGGTTCAGCCCCAGCATTTT. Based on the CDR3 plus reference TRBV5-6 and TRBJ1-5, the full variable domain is DAGVTQSPTHLIKTRGQQVTLRCSPKSGHDTVSWYQQALGQGPQFIFQYYEEEERQRGNFPDRFSGHQFPNYSSELNVNALLLGDSALYLCASTLGGVQPQHFGDGTRLSIL.

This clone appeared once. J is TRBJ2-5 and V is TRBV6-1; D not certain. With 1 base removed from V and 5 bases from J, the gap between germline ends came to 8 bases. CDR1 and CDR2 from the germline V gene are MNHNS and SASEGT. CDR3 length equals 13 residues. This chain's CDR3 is CASSEGLLETQYF. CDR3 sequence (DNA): TGTGCCAGCAGTGAAGGACTCCTGGAGACCCAGTACTTC.

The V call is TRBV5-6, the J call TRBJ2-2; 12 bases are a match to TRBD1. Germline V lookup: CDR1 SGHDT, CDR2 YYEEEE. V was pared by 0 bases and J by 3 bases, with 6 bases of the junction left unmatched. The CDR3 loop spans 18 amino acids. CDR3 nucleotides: TGTGCCAGCAGCTTGGATTTGGGGACAGGGGGCTACACCGGGGAGCTGTTTTTT. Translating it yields CASSLDLGTGGYTGELFF.

CDR3 amino acids: CASSLQSGANYGYTF. The DNA for the CDR3 is TGTGCCAGCAGCTTACAATCAGGGGCTAACTATGGCTACACCTTC. The chain recombines TRBV7-2 with TRBJ1-2; the D gene is possibly TRBD1 (6 bases). The CDR3 spans 15 residues. Trimming shortened V by 2 bases and J by 0 bases, and 10 bases separated the two germline ends. Germline V gene lookup returns CDR1 SGHTA and CDR2 FQGNSA.

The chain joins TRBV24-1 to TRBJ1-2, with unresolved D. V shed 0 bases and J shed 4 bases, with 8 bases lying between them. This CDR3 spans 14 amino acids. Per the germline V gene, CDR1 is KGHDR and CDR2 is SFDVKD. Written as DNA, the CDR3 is TGTGCCACCAGTGATTTGTCCGAGGGCTATGGCTACACCTTC. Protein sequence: CATSDLSEGYGYTF.

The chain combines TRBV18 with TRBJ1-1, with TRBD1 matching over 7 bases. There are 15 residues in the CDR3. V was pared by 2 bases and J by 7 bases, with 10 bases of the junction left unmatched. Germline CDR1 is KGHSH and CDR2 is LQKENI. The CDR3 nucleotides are TGTGCCAGCTCACCAGGTACAGGGGCCTTTGGTGAAGCTTTCTTT. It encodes CASSPGTGAFGEAFF.

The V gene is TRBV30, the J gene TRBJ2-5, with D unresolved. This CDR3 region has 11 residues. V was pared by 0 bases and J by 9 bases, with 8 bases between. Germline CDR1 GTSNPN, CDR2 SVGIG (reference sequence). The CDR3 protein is CAWSVGTAQYF. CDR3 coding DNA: TGTGCCTGGAGTGTCGGTACAGCCCAGTACTTC.

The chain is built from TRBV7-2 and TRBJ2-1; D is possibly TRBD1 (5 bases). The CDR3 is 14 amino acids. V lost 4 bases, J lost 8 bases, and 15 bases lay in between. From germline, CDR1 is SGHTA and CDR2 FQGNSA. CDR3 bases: TGTGCCAGCAGCTCCCAAGCGTTAGGGGATGAGCAGTTCTTC. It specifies CASSSQALGDEQFF.

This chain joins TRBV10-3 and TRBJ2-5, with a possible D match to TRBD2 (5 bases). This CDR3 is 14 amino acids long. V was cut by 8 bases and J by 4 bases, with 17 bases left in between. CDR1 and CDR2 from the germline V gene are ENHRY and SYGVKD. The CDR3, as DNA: TGTGCCATCGGGGAACCCACGGGGAGAGAGACCCAGTACTTC. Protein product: CAIGEPTGRETQYF.

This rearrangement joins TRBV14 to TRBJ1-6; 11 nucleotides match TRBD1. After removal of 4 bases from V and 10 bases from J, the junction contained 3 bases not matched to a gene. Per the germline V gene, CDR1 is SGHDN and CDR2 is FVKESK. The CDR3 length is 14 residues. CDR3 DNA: TGTGCCAGCAGCCTGGACAGGGGGCAATCACCCCTCCACTTT. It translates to CASSLDRGQSPLHF.

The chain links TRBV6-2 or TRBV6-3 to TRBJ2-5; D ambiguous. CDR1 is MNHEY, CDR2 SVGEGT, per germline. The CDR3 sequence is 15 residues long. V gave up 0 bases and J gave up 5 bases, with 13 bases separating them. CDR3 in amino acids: CASSYSPPAAETQYF. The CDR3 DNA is TGTGCCAGCAGTTACTCGCCCCCCGCAGCGGAGACCCAGTACTTC.